This TCR beta chain is from a study of CD8 T cells in Susac syndrome. An amount of RNA that ranged from roughly 0.5 to 1 ug was reverse transcribed with random hexamers. Via MiXCR, TCRdb re-called the immunoSEQ multiplex PCR reads, giving one row per CDR3 protein. The sample has some 120,000 distinct CDR3 sequences, around 90% seen once. The CDR3 is 16 amino acids. Germline assignment: CDR1 MNHEY and CDR2 SMNVEV (reference sequence). The V gene lost 2 bases and the J gene lost 4 bases, with 16 bases spanning the gap. The gene calls are TRBV27 and TRBJ2-3; D possibly matches TRBD1 or TRBD2 (5 bases each). The material sequenced was CD8+ T cells from PBMCs. The origin of this receptor is a human donor in good health. In DNA form, the CDR3 reads TGTGCCAGCAGTTTAAGGGGAGACAGAGCCTCAGATACGCAGTATTTT. Its translation: CASSLRGDRASDTQYF.